The T cell receptor (beta chain) described here comes from a study of blood T cells in healthy people across ages. The authors ran a second PCR of about 7 to 12 cycles using a sample-barcoded 5' primer and a J-beta primer mix. Every cDNA was tagged by a template-switch adaptor with 12 random nucleotides. TCRdb reprocessed the 5' RACE reads via MiXCR and lists one record per CDR3 protein. The sample lists roughly 1.5 million distinct CDR3 sequences, approximately 43% occurring once. The germline CDR1 and CDR2 sequences are SQVTM and ANQGSEA. The CDR3 is made up of 15 amino acids. Trimming took 4 bases from V and 0 from J, leaving 13 bases between them.

The chain recombines TRBV29-1 with TRBJ1-5; D gene uncertain. This receptor was obtained from a woman aged 18-29 years in good health. The material sequenced was blood. The CDR3 region is CSVVMAGNSNQPQHF. The CDR3 DNA reads as TGCAGCGTTGTCATGGCAGGTAATAGCAATCAGCCCCAGCATTTT.